The rows below give T cell receptor beta chains drawn from one sample of a study of post-analysis software for immune sequencing data. TCRdb reprocessed the PCR reads with MiXCR, giving one entry per CDR3 protein. Of about 200,000 distinct CDR3 sequences in the sample, approximately 29% were seen once. The specimen sequenced was blood. All receptors come from a girl under 18 with multiple sclerosis. Each CDR3 is given with its conserved first and last residue. A D gene is named only where the DNA matches it firmly. Clone size is shown for a subset of rows, as once, few, many or a class of expanded clone.

J gene: TRBJ2-2; clone size: NA; D gene: NA; V gene: TRBV5-1; CDR3 DNA: TGCGCCAGCAGCTTGGACAGGGGGGGCACCGGGGAGCTGTTTTTT; CDR3 protein: CASSLDRGGTGELFF
J gene: TRBJ1-2; clone size: few; D gene: NA; V gene: TRBV5-1; CDR3 DNA: TGCGCCAGCAGCTTGGCCTATTACTATGGCTACACCTTC; CDR3 protein: CASSLAYYYGYTF
J gene: TRBJ1-4; clone size: few; D gene: NA; V gene: TRBV5-1; CDR3 DNA: TGCGCCAGCAGCTTGGGACAGGCCTCTAATGAAAAACTGTTTTTT; CDR3 protein: CASSLGQASNEKLFF
J gene: TRBJ2-1; clone size: few; D gene: TRBD2; V gene: TRBV3-1; CDR3 DNA: TGTGCCAGCAGCCAAGATCCCCTAGCGGACCATTCCTACAATGAGCAGTTCTTC; CDR3 protein: CASSQDPLADHSYNEQFF
J gene: TRBJ2-7; clone size: many; D gene: NA; V gene: TRBV7-2; CDR3 DNA: TGTGCCAGCAGCTTACTCTGGGGCCACGAGCAGTACTTC; CDR3 protein: CASSLLWGHEQYF
J gene: TRBJ1-1; clone size: NA; D gene: NA; V gene: TRBV5-4; CDR3 DNA: TGTGCCAGCAGCTCGACGTCTGCCTTAAGGGAAGCTTTCTTT; CDR3 protein: CASSSTSALREAFF
J gene: TRBJ2-7; clone size: many; D gene: TRBD1; V gene: TRBV6-5; CDR3 DNA: TGTGCCAGCAGTTACTCTATCGGACAGGCTTCCTACGAGCAGTACTTC; CDR3 protein: CASSYSIGQASYEQYF
J gene: TRBJ2-1; clone size: NA; D gene: NA; V gene: TRBV29-1; CDR3 DNA: TGCGGCGTTGAATGGGCAGCCTTACAAGGTGAGCAGTTCTTC; CDR3 protein: CGVEWAALQGEQFF
J gene: TRBJ1-5; clone size: many; D gene: NA; V gene: TRBV20-1; CDR3 DNA: TGCAGTGCTAGTCCAGCTCCTTCAGCCCAGCATTTT; CDR3 protein: CSASPAPSAQHF
J gene: TRBJ1-2; clone size: NA; D gene: NA; V gene: TRBV4-1; CDR3 DNA: TGCGCCAGCAGCCAAGATCGCCGGGGGGGGCCAGGGGGCTACACCTTC; CDR3 protein: CASSQDRRGGPGGYTF
J gene: TRBJ2-6; clone size: many; D gene: TRBD2; V gene: TRBV5-5; CDR3 DNA: TGTGCCAGCACCATATTAGCGGGAGCTGGGGCCAACGTCCTGACTTTC; CDR3 protein: CASTILAGAGANVLTF
J gene: TRBJ1-4; clone size: few; D gene: NA; V gene: TRBV12-3/TRBV12-4; CDR3 DNA: TGTGCCAGCAGTGACAGAAATAATGAAAAACTGTTTTTT; CDR3 protein: CASSDRNNEKLFF
J gene: TRBJ1-2; clone size: NA; D gene: NA; V gene: TRBV7-6; CDR3 DNA: TGTGCCGGCAGCCTAGGATCAGGCATGGGGGATGGCTACACCTTC; CDR3 protein: CAGSLGSGMGDGYTF
J gene: TRBJ1-5; clone size: few; D gene: NA; V gene: TRBV20-1; CDR3 DNA: TGCAGTGCTAGAGAGACAGTTAATCAGCCCCAGCATTTT; CDR3 protein: CSARETVNQPQHF
J gene: TRBJ2-1; clone size: many; D gene: NA; V gene: TRBV2; CDR3 DNA: TGTGCCAGCGTGATAAACTCCTACAATGAGCAGTTCTTC; CDR3 protein: CASVINSYNEQFF
J gene: TRBJ2-1; clone size: NA; D gene: TRBD1; V gene: TRBV5-1; CDR3 DNA: TGCGCCAGCAGCATACCCGGGACAGGGGGCTTTAAGGAGCAGTTCTTC; CDR3 protein: CASSIPGTGGFKEQFF
J gene: TRBJ1-1; clone size: few; D gene: NA; V gene: TRBV7-9; CDR3 DNA: TGTGCCAGCAGCTTCCCCGGGACGAACACTGAAGCTTTCTTT; CDR3 protein: CASSFPGTNTEAFF
J gene: TRBJ1-1; clone size: few; D gene: NA; V gene: TRBV7-9; CDR3 DNA: TGTGCCACCAAACCCCCGCAAGTCACTGGAGCTTTCTTT; CDR3 protein: CATKPPQVTGAFF
J gene: TRBJ1-3; clone size: NA; D gene: NA; V gene: TRBV6-5; CDR3 DNA: TGTGCCAGCAGTTACAGGACAGCCGCTGGAAACACCATATATTTT; CDR3 protein: CASSYRTAAGNTIYF
J gene: TRBJ1-5; clone size: NA; D gene: NA; V gene: TRBV19; CDR3 DNA: TGTGCCAGTAGTATTTGGGACCGCAATCAGCCCCAGCATTTT; CDR3 protein: CASSIWDRNQPQHF
J gene: TRBJ2-7; clone size: many; D gene: NA; V gene: TRBV20-1; CDR3 DNA: TGCAGTGCTACCCGGTCCACCTACGAGCAGTACTTC; CDR3 protein: CSATRSTYEQYF
J gene: TRBJ2-5; clone size: NA; D gene: NA; V gene: TRBV5-6; CDR3 DNA: TGTGCCAGCGGAAGAGAGACCCAGTACTTC; CDR3 protein: CASGRETQYF
J gene: TRBJ2-3; clone size: NA; D gene: TRBD1; V gene: TRBV6-5; CDR3 DNA: TGTGCCAGCAGTTACTCAAGGGGGCGCGAAGATACGCAGTATTTT; CDR3 protein: CASSYSRGREDTQYF
J gene: TRBJ2-1; clone size: few; D gene: TRBD2; V gene: TRBV6-5; CDR3 DNA: TGTGCCAGCAGTTACTCTGCGGGGGAGGCAAGGAATGAGCAGTTCTTC; CDR3 protein: CASSYSAGEARNEQFF
J gene: TRBJ2-4; clone size: many; D gene: NA; V gene: TRBV12-3/TRBV12-4; CDR3 DNA: TGTGCCAGCAGGGGGTTTTCGGACACTTTAAACATTCAGTACTTC; CDR3 protein: CASRGFSDTLNIQYF
J gene: TRBJ2-6; clone size: many; D gene: NA; V gene: TRBV18; CDR3 DNA: TGTGCCAGCTCGGAGGGGCCCGGGGCCAACGTCCTGACTTTC; CDR3 protein: CASSEGPGANVLTF
J gene: TRBJ2-1; clone size: many; D gene: TRBD2; V gene: TRBV6-5; CDR3 DNA: TGTGCCAGCACTCTGCGGGAGCCCCACACGAGTGAGCAGTTCTTC; CDR3 protein: CASTLREPHTSEQFF
J gene: TRBJ2-1; clone size: once; D gene: TRBD1; V gene: TRBV29-1; CDR3 DNA: TGCAGCGTTGCAGGGGACAGGGGTATCAATGAGCAGTTCTTC; CDR3 protein: CSVAGDRGINEQFF
J gene: TRBJ2-1; clone size: NA; D gene: NA; V gene: TRBV6-2/TRBV6-3; CDR3 DNA: TGTGCCAGCGGTTCCGTCAGTGGCGATGAGCAGTTCTTC; CDR3 protein: CASGSVSGDEQFF
J gene: TRBJ1-5; clone size: few; D gene: NA; V gene: TRBV20-1; CDR3 DNA: TGCAGTGCTACCAGGGACGGAGATCAGCCCCAGCATTTT; CDR3 protein: CSATRDGDQPQHF
J gene: TRBJ2-7; clone size: many; D gene: TRBD1; V gene: TRBV7-2; CDR3 DNA: TGTGCCAGCAGCCTGGGACAGGGGGCATGGGAGCAGTACTTC; CDR3 protein: CASSLGQGAWEQYF
J gene: TRBJ2-7; clone size: many; D gene: TRBD1; V gene: TRBV25-1; CDR3 DNA: TGTGCCAGCAGTTCGACCGGGACAGGGGGTTACGAGCAGTACTTC; CDR3 protein: CASSSTGTGGYEQYF
J gene: TRBJ1-5; clone size: many; D gene: NA; V gene: TRBV4-1; CDR3 DNA: TGCGCCAGCAGCCAAGAGGTCCAAACAGGGAATCAGCCCCAGCATTTT; CDR3 protein: CASSQEVQTGNQPQHF
J gene: TRBJ2-7; clone size: many; D gene: TRBD1; V gene: TRBV5-1; CDR3 DNA: TGCGCCAGCACATGGGACAGCAGCTCCTACGAGCAGTACTTC; CDR3 protein: CASTWDSSSYEQYF
J gene: TRBJ2-5; clone size: NA; D gene: NA; V gene: TRBV6-2/TRBV6-3; CDR3 DNA: TGTGCCAGCAGTCCACCCCGAGACTACATCAATGAGCAGTACTTC; CDR3 protein: CASSPPRDYINEQYF
J gene: TRBJ1-6; clone size: NA; D gene: TRBD1; V gene: TRBV25-1; CDR3 DNA: TGTGCCAGCAGTGACTCGGACAGGGGCTATAATTCACCCCTCCACTTT; CDR3 protein: CASSDSDRGYNSPLHF
J gene: TRBJ2-3; clone size: many; D gene: NA; V gene: TRBV7-2; CDR3 DNA: TGTGCCAGCAGCCCCGACTTCACAGATACGCAGTATTTT; CDR3 protein: CASSPDFTDTQYF